The clone carrying this T cell receptor (beta chain) turned up a few times. This sample was taken from a study of human T cells and chemical hapten exposure. Sample time point: pre-sensitization, week 0. The treatment denotes: therapeutic diphenylcyclopropenone sensitization with weekly scalp DPC. Blood draws came before every patch-test application. TCRdb re-called the RACE reads with MiXCR, one entry per CDR3 protein. The sample has 180,000 or so distinct CDR3 sequences, roughly 30% seen once. This CDR3 is built from 13 residues. The germline V gene encodes CDR1 SGHDN and CDR2 FVKESK. Trimming cost V 8 bases and J 3 bases, with 13 bases left between them.

The sample in question was whole blood, obtained in connection with sensitization to the hapten diphenylcyclopropenone (DPC). This receptor was obtained from a woman under 40 with alopecia areata. Some clones in this sample may be carry-over from other donors' samples. The chain is built from TRBV14 and TRBJ1-2; D is ambiguous. This chain's CDR3 is CASSQGRDYGYTF. The DNA for the CDR3 is TGTGCCAGCTCCCAAGGGAGAGACTATGGCTACACCTTC.